Listed here are 17 T cell receptor beta chains from one sample, sequenced in a study of blood T cell repertoires in COVID-19. TCRdb's table, derived via immunoSEQ multiplex PCR, lists solely in-frame clones and lacks some. The sample shows 150,000 or so clones, roughly 90% of them seen only once. The sequencing input was peripheral blood. These TCRs come from a man aged 50-59 years with acute or convalescent COVID-19.

J is TRBJ2-2 and V is TRBV30; tentatively, D is TRBD2 (5 bases). Germline V gene sequence: CDR1 GTSNPN, CDR2 SVGIG (reference sequence). The V end lost 3 bases, the J end lost 1 base, and 18 bases lay between the germline ends. This CDR3 has 17 residues. The CDR3 spells CAWSAGRTEWNTGELFF. The DNA for the CDR3 is TGTGCCTGGAGCGCAGGCAGGACTGAATGGAACACCGGGGAGCTGTTTTTT.

This sequence joins TRBV9 and TRBJ2-3; 8 nucleotides align to TRBD2. The CDR3 has 17 residues. CDR1 SGDLS and CDR2 YYNGEE come from the germline V gene. Trimming removed 0 bases from V and 4 bases from J; junction bases left unmatched: 10. Here the CDR3 DNA reads TGTGCCAGCAGCGTAGCTATGGGGAGCGGGAGTGCAGATACGCAGTATTTT. Translating it yields CASSVAMGSGSADTQYF.

V is TRBV6-1 and J is TRBJ1-2; 9 bases match TRBD1. The CDR3 has 14 amino acids. J gave up 4 bases and V 3 bases, and 3 bases lay outside the gene matches. Looked up from germline, CDR1 is MNHNS and CDR2 is SASEGT. The CDR3 loop is CASSDQGQGYGYTF. The CDR3 DNA reads TGTGCCAGCAGTGACCAGGGACAGGGCTATGGCTACACCTTC.

The V call is TRBV21-1, the J call TRBJ2-7; the D segment call TRBD1 is taken from the table without a DNA check. TRBV21-1 is noted as a pseudogene. The CDR3 is 12 residues long. The CDR3 is CASSKVGQEQYF. As DNA, the CDR3 is TGTGCCAGCAGCAAAGTCGGACAAGAGCAGTACTTC.

This chain connects TRBV28 to TRBJ1-1; TRBD1 might be the D (5 bases). Germline V CDR1 and CDR2: MDHEN, SYDVKM. CDR3 length: 17 amino acids. The V end lost 6 bases, the J end lost 1 base, and 21 bases lay between the germline ends. CDR3 DNA: TGTGCCAGCAGCCATAGGGTCCAGGGAGCGGGGAACACTGAAGCTTTCTTT. This sequence encodes CASSHRVQGAGNTEAFF. The complete variable domain, with remaining parts taken from reference TRBV28 and TRBJ1-1, reads DVKVTQSSRYLVKRTGEKVFLECVQDMDHENMFWYRQDPGLGLRLIYFSYDVKMKEKGDIPEGYSVSREKKERFSLILESASTNQTSMYLCASSHRVQGAGNTEAFFGQGTRLTVV.

This clone was recorded once. V usage is TRBV18 and J usage is TRBJ1-5, with 9 positions matching TRBD1. Germline CDR1 KGHSH, CDR2 LQKENI. The CDR3 is made up of 15 amino acids. Trimming at V came to 3 bases and at J to 6 bases, leaving 6 bases not matched to a gene. The chain's CDR3 is CASSPTGTGPQPQHF. The DNA for the CDR3 is TGTGCCAGCTCACCCACCGGGACAGGGCCTCAGCCCCAGCATTTT.

The J gene is TRBJ2-1, the V gene TRBV9; D not certain. V was shortened by 10 bases and J by 7 bases, with 18 bases between the two germline ends. CDR1 SGDLS and CDR2 YYNGEE come from the germline V gene. The CDR3 covers 13 residues. The CDR3 reads CARSANYVNEQFF. DNA of the CDR3: TGTGCCCGAAGCGCCAACTACGTTAATGAGCAGTTCTTC.

The chain is built from TRBV7-2 and TRBJ1-4, with D unclear. The V and J ends lost 1 base and 12 bases respectively, with 6 bases between them. Per germline, CDR1 SGHTA and CDR2 FQGNSA. The CDR3 covers 11 residues. Here the CDR3 DNA reads TGTGCCAGCAGCTTAGGATTAGAACTGTTTTTT. Translating it yields CASSLGLELFF.

This chain connects TRBV7-2 to TRBJ2-2, with 8 bases matching TRBD1. This CDR3 comprises 16 residues. The germline V gene encodes CDR1 SGHTA and CDR2 FQGNSA. The junction had 2 bases not matched to a gene; V was cut back by 1 base and J by 1 base. CDR3 loop: CASSLGGTGNTGELFF. The CDR3 DNA is TGTGCCAGCAGCTTAGGAGGGACAGGGAACACCGGGGAGCTGTTTTTT.

Worth noting for this clone: Germline is not matched at one junction end, which may reflect a read error. The sample contains more than one DNA sequence encoding this CDR3. V usage is TRBV19 and J usage is TRBJ1-4; D remains unclear. CDR1 is LNHDA, CDR2 SQIVND, per germline (reference sequence). There are 13 residues in the CDR3. The chain's CDR3 is CATGESVSEKLFF. The CDR3 bases are TGTGCCACCGGAGAATCCGTGAGTGAAAAGCTGTTTTTT.

J is TRBJ1-5 and V is TRBV6-2 or TRBV6-3; 8 bases line up with TRBD1. V shed 5 bases and J 6 bases; nucleotides not matched to a gene: 6. There are 14 residues in the CDR3. The germline CDR1 and CDR2 sequences are MNHEY and SVGEGT. The CDR3 bases are TGTGCCAGCAGTCCCAGGGGGCTGAGTCAGCCCCAGCATTTT. As protein: CASSPRGLSQPQHF.

This clone appeared a few times. This sequence joins TRBV28 and TRBJ1-5; D is perhaps TRBD1 (5 bases). The CDR3 totals 12 residues. Per germline, CDR1 MDHEN and CDR2 SYDVKM. V dropped 3 bases and J dropped 7 bases, with 7 bases sitting between them. In DNA, the CDR3 is TGTGCCAGCAGTTTTAAGGGGCAGCCCCAGCATTTT. Its translation: CASSFKGQPQHF.

V and J are TRBV28 and TRBJ2-5; D may be TRBD1 (5 bases). Germline CDR1 is MDHEN and CDR2 is SYDVKM. CDR3 length equals 15 residues. Trimming removed 4 bases at V and 3 bases at J, with 15 bases between. The CDR3 reads CASSSSAGPKETQYF. As DNA, the CDR3 is TGTGCCAGCAGTTCCTCGGCAGGGCCTAAAGAGACCCAGTACTTC.

The V gene is TRBV10-3, the J gene TRBJ2-3, with 9 bases lining up with TRBD1. The CDR3 length is 16 residues. V was clipped by 3 bases and J by 2 bases; unmatched bases: 6. In germline, CDR1 is ENHRY, CDR2 SYGVKD. CDR3 amino acids: CAISDGQGPPTDTQYF. The CDR3 nucleotides are TGTGCCATCAGTGACGGACAGGGGCCCCCCACAGATACGCAGTATTTT.

V usage is TRBV9 and J usage is TRBJ2-3; TRBD2 matches 8 bases. This CDR3 spans 15 amino acids. V shed 0 bases, J shed 2 bases, and the junction held 2 bases outside the gene matches. In germline, CDR1 is SGDLS, CDR2 YYNGEE. The CDR3 DNA sequence: TGTGCCAGCAGCGTAGTAGCGGGGCTCACAGATACGCAGTATTTT. Encoded protein: CASSVVAGLTDTQYF.

The chain has TRBV4-2 and TRBJ2-3; D is undetermined. The CDR3 spans 14 residues. The V end lost 1 base, the J end lost 1 base, and 6 bases lay between the germline ends. CDR1 and CDR2 (germline): LGHNA, YNFKEQ. The CDR3 bases are TGTGCCAGCAGCCAAGTTCGGGGCACAGATACGCAGTATTTT. Amino acid sequence: CASSQVRGTDTQYF.

This clone was recorded only once. The chain has TRBV7-9 and TRBJ2-3; the match to TRBD1 covers 12 bases. The CDR3 totals 15 residues. With 5 bases clipped from V and 7 bases from J, the junction kept 7 bases outside the gene matches. CDR1 and CDR2 from the germline V gene are SEHNR and FQNEAQ (reference sequence). CDR3 bases: TGTGCCAGCAGCCAGGGACAGGGGGCTCTGTATACGCAGTATTTT. It specifies CASSQGQGALYTQYF.